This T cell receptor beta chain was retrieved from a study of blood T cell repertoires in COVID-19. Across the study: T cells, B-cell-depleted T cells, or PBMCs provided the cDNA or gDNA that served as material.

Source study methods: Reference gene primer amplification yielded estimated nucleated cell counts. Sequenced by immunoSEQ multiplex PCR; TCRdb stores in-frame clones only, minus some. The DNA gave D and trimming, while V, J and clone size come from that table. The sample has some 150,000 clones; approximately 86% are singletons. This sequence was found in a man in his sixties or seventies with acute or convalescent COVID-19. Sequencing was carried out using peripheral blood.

For the CDR3, the DNA is TGTGCCAGCAGCTCCGGGACAGGGGGGACAGATACGCAGTATTTT. Translated, it gives CASSSGTGGTDTQYF. This chain joins TRBV7-9 and TRBJ2-3; 11 bases are a match to TRBD1. The length of the CDR3 is 15 residues. V lost 4 bases to trimming and J lost 3 bases; unmatched junction nucleotides: 3. The germline gives CDR1 SEHNR, CDR2 FQNEAQ (reference sequence).